One and the same sample provided the 23 T cell receptor beta chains below, sequenced in a study of cytomegalovirus exposure and HLA in healthy donors. PCR employed 60 Vbeta and 13 Jbeta primers. Repertoires were generated with immunoSEQ multiplex PCR, while TCRdb's copy carries only in-frame clones and drops some. The sample lists about 160,000 clones; over 65% were seen once. Material for sequencing was PBMCs. All receptors derive from a man aged 40-55 years in good health and CMV-seropositive.

The chain links TRBV11-1 to TRBJ2-3, with 9 nucleotides matching TRBD1. Germline V CDR1 and CDR2: SGHAT, FQDESV (reference sequence). This CDR3 contains 14 residues. V was clipped by 6 bases and J by 4 bases; unmatched bases: 5. CDR3 nucleotide sequence: TGTGCCAGCAGACCCGGGACAGGGTCAGATACGCAGTATTTT. The encoded protein is CASRPGTGSDTQYF. The variable domain in full, with the rest retrieved from reference TRBV11-1 and TRBJ2-3, is EAEVAQSPRYKITEKSQAVAFWCDPISGHATLYWYRQILGQGPELLVQFQDESVVDDSQLPKDRFSAERLKGVDSTLKIQPAELGDSAMYLCASRPGTGSDTQYFGPGTRLTVL.

The chain recombines TRBV6-5 with TRBJ2-2; D is ambiguous. V shed 4 bases and J shed 2 bases, with 8 bases lying between them. The germline gives CDR1 MNHEY, CDR2 SVGAGI. The CDR3 totals 14 residues. Written as DNA, the CDR3 is TGTGCCAGCAGTTCCGCGGCCAACACCGGGGAGCTGTTTTTT. Amino acids: CASSSAANTGELFF.

This clone was picked up one time. This chain uses TRBV6-1 with TRBJ2-7, with D maybe TRBD2 (5 bases). The germline V and J ends were trimmed by 3 bases and 2 bases, with 14 bases remaining between them. CDR1 is MNHNS, CDR2 SASEGT, per germline. The CDR3 is 15 residues long. The CDR3 protein is CASSEPGGVAYEQYF. CDR3 nucleotides: TGTGCCAGCAGTGAGCCCGGAGGAGTCGCCTACGAGCAGTACTTC.

This chain connects TRBV4-3 to TRBJ2-7; D possibly corresponds to TRBD1 (6 bases). The CDR3 totals 15 residues. The V and J ends lost 0 bases and 2 bases respectively, with 11 bases between them. Germline assignment: CDR1 LGHNA and CDR2 YSLEER. The CDR3 DNA reads TGCGCCAGCAGCCAAGATAGGCAGGGGCCCTACGAGCAGTACTTC. Residues: CASSQDRQGPYEQYF.

The chain recombines TRBV27 with TRBJ2-5; D might be TRBD2 (5 bases). Trimming removed 5 bases from V and 5 bases from J, with 12 bases in between. Germline CDR1 and CDR2: MNHEY and SMNVEV (reference sequence). The CDR3 runs to 13 residues. For the CDR3, the DNA is TGTGCCAGCAGTCGGGGATATGAGGAGACCCAGTACTTC. It yields the protein CASSRGYEETQYF.

This clone was found once. This chain uses TRBV6-1 with TRBJ1-5; maybe TRBD1 (5 bases). The germline gives CDR1 MNHNS, CDR2 SASEGT. V was pared by 8 bases and J by 6 bases, with 14 bases between. The CDR3 has 13 residues. For the CDR3, the DNA is TGTGCCAGCGTGCCCCAGGGTGGTCAGCCCCAGCATTTT. Residues: CASVPQGGQPQHF.

This chain links TRBV27 with TRBJ1-3; D uncertain. Trimming took off 3 bases at V and 1 base at J, with 7 bases between the two ends. The CDR3 has 14 amino acids. Germline CDR1 and CDR2: MNHEY and SMNVEV (reference sequence). CDR3 sequence (DNA): TGTGCCAGCAGTTTCTCCAGGTCTGGAAACACCATATATTTT. Translation: CASSFSRSGNTIYF.

The V gene is TRBV7-3, the J gene TRBJ1-2; 8 nucleotides line up with TRBD1. The CDR3 loop spans 14 amino acids. Unmatched junction bases numbered 8, after V lost 5 bases and J lost 6 bases. CDR1 is SGHTA and CDR2 is FQGTGA in the germline V gene. In DNA form, the CDR3 reads TGTGCCAGCAGCCCCCGGACAGGGCGGAATGGCTACACCTTC. Translated: CASSPRTGRNGYTF.

The V gene is TRBV27, the J gene TRBJ2-7, with TRBD1 identical over 11 bases. CDR3 length: 14 residues. V dropped 6 bases and J dropped 3; count of bases not matched to a gene: 4. Germline V gene data show CDR1 as MNHEY and CDR2 as SMNVEV (reference sequence). CDR3 amino acids: CASRSGTGGYEQYF. In DNA form, the CDR3 reads TGTGCCAGCAGATCCGGGACAGGGGGCTACGAGCAGTACTTC.

This clone was seen a handful of times. This sample also contains other DNA sequences that code for the same CDR3. This chain joins TRBV6-5 and TRBJ1-4; a weak D match, TRBD1 (6 bases). The length of the CDR3 is 15 residues. From germline, CDR1 is MNHEY and CDR2 SVGAGI. V lost 2 bases to trimming and J lost 7 bases, with 14 bases between them. CDR3 in amino acids: CASSYERGRGEKLFF. The CDR3 DNA reads TGTGCCAGCAGTTACGAGCGGGGGCGCGGTGAAAAACTGTTTTTT.

CDR3 nucleotide sequence: TGTGCCAGCAGTGGACAGGGGGACAGGTCAGATACGCAGTATTTT. Its translation: CASSGQGDRSDTQYF. The chain joins TRBV27 to TRBJ2-3; 10 bases agree with TRBD1. CDR3 length: 15 amino acids. Germline CDR1 and CDR2: MNHEY and SMNVEV (reference sequence). V lost 5 bases, J lost 4 bases, and 6 bases stayed unmatched.

V and J are TRBV7-6 and TRBJ1-6, with D maybe TRBD1 (5 bases). The V and J ends lost 6 bases and 10 bases respectively, with 13 bases between them. This CDR3 is built from 13 residues. Looked up from germline, CDR1 is SGHVS and CDR2 is FNYEAQ. The CDR3 DNA reads TGTGCCAGCAGGGCAGGGCAGGAATCACCCCTCCACTTT. This gives the protein CASRAGQESPLHF.

In its sample, this clone was seen once. CDR3 protein: CASRADGGNRATNYGYTF. CDR3 in DNA: TGTGCCAGCAGGGCCGATGGGGGGAACAGAGCGACTAACTATGGCTACACCTTC. The chain couples TRBV25-1 to TRBJ1-2; D might be TRBD1 (5 bases). The V gene lost 6 bases and the J gene lost 0 bases, with 23 bases spanning the gap. Germline loops: CDR1 MGHDK, CDR2 SYGVNS. The CDR3 is made up of 18 amino acids.

The rearrangement links TRBV7-2 to TRBJ2-3; 7 nucleotides agree with TRBD2. Germline lookup yields CDR1 SGHTA and CDR2 FQGNSA. The CDR3 sequence is 14 residues long. J was trimmed by 2 bases and V by 4 bases; bases with no gene match: 3. This CDR3 is CASSSWDYTDTQYF. The CDR3 coding sequence is TGTGCCAGCAGCTCTTGGGACTACACAGATACGCAGTATTTT.

The DNA for the CDR3 is TGTGCCAGCTGCGGAACAGGGGGGAACACCGGGGAGCTGTTTTTT. Amino acid sequence: CASCGTGGNTGELFF. The J gene is TRBJ2-2, the V gene TRBV2; 8 bases agree with TRBD1. Looked up from germline, CDR1 is SNHLY and CDR2 is FYNNEI. The CDR3 has 15 residues. Trimming at V came to 8 bases and at J to 1 base, leaving 6 bases not matched to a gene.

This clone was counted a few times. J is TRBJ2-3 and V is TRBV9, with TRBD1 matching 12 bases. The junction had 3 bases not matched to a gene; V was cut back by 3 bases and J by 4 bases. The CDR3 runs 15 residues. The germline gives CDR1 SGDLS, CDR2 YYNGEE. CDR3 sequence reads: CASSGRDRGPDTQYF. The CDR3 DNA reads as TGTGCCAGCAGCGGCCGGGACAGGGGGCCAGATACGCAGTATTTT.

The chain couples TRBV13 to TRBJ1-3, with D perhaps TRBD1 (5 bases). CDR1 is PRHDT, CDR2 FYEKMQ, per germline (reference sequence). Trimming took 3 bases from V and 0 from J, leaving 12 bases between them. This CDR3 has 16 residues. DNA for the CDR3: TGTGCCAGCAGCTTTCGGTTAGGGGCCTCTGGAAACACCATATATTTT. Residues: CASSFRLGASGNTIYF.

The chain combines TRBV6-5 with TRBJ1-2, with 7 positions matching TRBD1. CDR1 MNHEY and CDR2 SVGAGI come from the germline V gene. The V segment lost 2 bases and the J segment 8 bases; nucleotides outside the gene matches: 5. The CDR3 covers 13 residues. DNA of the CDR3: TGTGCCAGCAGTTACGGGACAGAATCCGGCTACACCTTC. It is translated as CASSYGTESGYTF.

The V gene is TRBV4-3, the J gene TRBJ2-1, with 13 nucleotides matching TRBD2. Germline V gene sequence: CDR1 LGHNA, CDR2 YSLEER. This CDR3 comprises 15 residues. Germline trimming cut 4 bases from V and 9 bases from J; bases unmatched to any gene: 6. The CDR3 spells CASSPEGLAGSEQFF. In DNA, the CDR3 is TGCGCCAGCAGCCCCGAGGGACTAGCGGGGAGTGAGCAGTTCTTC.

This sequence joins TRBV4-1 and TRBJ2-3; D is possibly TRBD2 (7 bases). Germline V gene sequence: CDR1 MGHRA, CDR2 YSYEKL. This CDR3 spans 17 amino acids. V dropped 5 bases and J dropped 0 bases, with 18 bases sitting between them. The CDR3 loop reads CASSRDGGASSTDTQYF. The CDR3 DNA is TGCGCCAGCAGCAGGGATGGGGGGGCCTCTAGCACAGATACGCAGTATTTT.

V is TRBV9 and J is TRBJ2-3; 7 nucleotides align to TRBD2. The CDR3 covers 18 residues. Per germline, CDR1 SGDLS and CDR2 YYNGEE. V lost 0 bases to trimming and J lost 1 base; unmatched junction nucleotides: 11. The CDR3 sequence: CASSVAPFRAGGTDTQYF. CDR3 sequence (DNA): TGTGCCAGCAGCGTAGCCCCCTTCCGGGCGGGGGGCACAGATACGCAGTATTTT.

V usage is TRBV9 and J usage is TRBJ1-2, with 9 bases identical to TRBD1. Germline values: CDR1 SGDLS, CDR2 YYNGEE. The trim removed 0 bases at V and 3 bases at J, leaving 0 bases unmatched. The CDR3 has 14 residues. The CDR3: CASSVGTGDYGYTF. The CDR3 nucleotides are TGTGCCAGCAGCGTAGGGACAGGGGACTATGGCTACACCTTC.

This sequence joins TRBV11-3 and TRBJ2-2, with 7 positions matching TRBD1. This CDR3 comprises 17 residues. CDR1 is SGHNT, CDR2 YENEEA, per germline. Losses at the gene ends were 0 bases for V and 0 bases for J; bases not matched to a gene: 4. The CDR3 coding sequence is TGTGCCAGCAGCTTAGATCCGGGGACAGCGAACACCGGGGAGCTGTTTTTT. It codes for CASSLDPGTANTGELFF.